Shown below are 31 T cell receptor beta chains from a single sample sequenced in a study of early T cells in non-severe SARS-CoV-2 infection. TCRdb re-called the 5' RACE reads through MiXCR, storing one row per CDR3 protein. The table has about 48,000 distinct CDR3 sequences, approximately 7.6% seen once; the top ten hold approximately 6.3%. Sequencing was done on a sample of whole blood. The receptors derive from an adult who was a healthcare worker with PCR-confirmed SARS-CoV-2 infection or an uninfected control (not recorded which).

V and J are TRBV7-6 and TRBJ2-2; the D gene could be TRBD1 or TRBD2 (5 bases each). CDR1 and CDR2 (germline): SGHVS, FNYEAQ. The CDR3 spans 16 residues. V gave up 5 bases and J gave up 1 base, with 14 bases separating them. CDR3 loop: CASSITGTENTGELFF. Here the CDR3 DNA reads TGTGCCAGCAGCATTACCGGGACGGAGAACACCGGGGAGCTGTTTTTT.

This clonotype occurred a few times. CDR3 nucleotide sequence: TGTGCCAGCAGTGAAACAAAGGATTTTGAGCAGTTCTTC. Amino acids: CASSETKDFEQFF. J is TRBJ2-1 and V is TRBV6-1; D gene unclear. The germline V and J ends were trimmed by 2 bases and 9 bases, with 11 bases remaining between them. Looked up from germline, CDR1 is MNHNS and CDR2 is SASEGT. The CDR3 runs to 13 residues.

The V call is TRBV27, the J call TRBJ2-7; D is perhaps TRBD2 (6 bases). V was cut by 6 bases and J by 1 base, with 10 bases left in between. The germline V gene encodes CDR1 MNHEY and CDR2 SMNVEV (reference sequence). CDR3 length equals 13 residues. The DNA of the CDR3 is TGTGCCAGCAGCCCCGGAGGGTCCTACGAGCAGTACTTC. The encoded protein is CASSPGGSYEQYF.

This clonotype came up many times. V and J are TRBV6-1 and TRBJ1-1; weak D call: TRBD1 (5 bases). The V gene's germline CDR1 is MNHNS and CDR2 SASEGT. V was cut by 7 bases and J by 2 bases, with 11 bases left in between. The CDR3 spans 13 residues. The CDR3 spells CASTRQPNTEAFF. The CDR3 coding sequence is TGTGCCAGCACCCGACAGCCTAACACTGAAGCTTTCTTT.

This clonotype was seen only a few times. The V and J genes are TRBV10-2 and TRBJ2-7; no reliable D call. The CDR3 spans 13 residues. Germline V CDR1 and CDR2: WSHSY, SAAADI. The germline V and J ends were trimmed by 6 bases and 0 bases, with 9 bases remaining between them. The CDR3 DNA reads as TGCGCCAGCAGGGCAGCGAGCTCCTACGAGCAGTACTTC. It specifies CASRAASSYEQYF.

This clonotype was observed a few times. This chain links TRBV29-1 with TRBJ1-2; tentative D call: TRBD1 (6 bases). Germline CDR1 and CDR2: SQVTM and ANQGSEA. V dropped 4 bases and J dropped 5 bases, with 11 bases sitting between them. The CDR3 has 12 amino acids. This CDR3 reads CSVVRGWYGYTF. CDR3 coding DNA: TGCAGCGTTGTCAGGGGATGGTATGGCTACACCTTC.

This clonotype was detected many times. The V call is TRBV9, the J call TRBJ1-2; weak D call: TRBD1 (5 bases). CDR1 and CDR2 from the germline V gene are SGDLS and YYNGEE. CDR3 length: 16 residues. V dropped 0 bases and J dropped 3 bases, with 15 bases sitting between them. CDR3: CASSVVAGFFDYGYTF. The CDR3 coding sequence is TGTGCCAGCAGCGTAGTGGCAGGGTTTTTTGACTATGGCTACACCTTC. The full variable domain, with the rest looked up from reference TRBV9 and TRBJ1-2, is DSGVTQTPKHLITATGQRVTLRCSPRSGDLSVYWYQQSLDQGLQFLIQYYNGEERAKGNILERFSAQQFPDLHSELNLSSLELGDSALYFCASSVVAGFFDYGYTFGSGTRLTVV.

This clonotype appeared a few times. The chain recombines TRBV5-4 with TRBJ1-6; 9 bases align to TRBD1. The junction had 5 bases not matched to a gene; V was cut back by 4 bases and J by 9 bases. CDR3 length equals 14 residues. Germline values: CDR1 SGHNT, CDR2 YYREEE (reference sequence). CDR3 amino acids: CASSRGQGTSPLHF. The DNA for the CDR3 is TGTGCCAGCAGCAGAGGACAGGGGACTTCACCCCTCCACTTT.

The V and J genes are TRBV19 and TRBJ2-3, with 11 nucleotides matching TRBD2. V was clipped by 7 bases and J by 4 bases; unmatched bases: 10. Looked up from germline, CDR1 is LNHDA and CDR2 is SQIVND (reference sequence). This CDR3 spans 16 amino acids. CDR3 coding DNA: TGTGCCAGTACCCTCAACCCGGGACTAGCGGCAGATACGCAGTATTTT. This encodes CASTLNPGLAADTQYF.

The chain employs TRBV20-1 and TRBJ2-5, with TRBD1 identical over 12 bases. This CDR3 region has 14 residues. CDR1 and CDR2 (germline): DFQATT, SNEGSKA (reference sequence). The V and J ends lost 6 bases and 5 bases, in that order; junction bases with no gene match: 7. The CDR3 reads CSARGTGGRETQYF. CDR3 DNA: TGCAGTGCAAGGGGGACAGGGGGCAGGGAGACCCAGTACTTC.

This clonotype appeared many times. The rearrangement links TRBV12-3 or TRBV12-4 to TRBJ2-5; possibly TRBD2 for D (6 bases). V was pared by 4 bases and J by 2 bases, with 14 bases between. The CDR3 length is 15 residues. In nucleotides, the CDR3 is TGTGCCAGCAGTTCAATAGCGGAAATACAAGAGACCCAGTACTTC. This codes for CASSSIAEIQETQYF.

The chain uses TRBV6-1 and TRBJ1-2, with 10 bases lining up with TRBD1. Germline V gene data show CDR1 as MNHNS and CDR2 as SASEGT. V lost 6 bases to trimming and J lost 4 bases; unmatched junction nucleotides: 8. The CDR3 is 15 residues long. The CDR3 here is CASRATGTGVYGYTF. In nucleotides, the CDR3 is TGTGCCAGCAGAGCCACAGGGACAGGGGTCTATGGCTACACCTTC.

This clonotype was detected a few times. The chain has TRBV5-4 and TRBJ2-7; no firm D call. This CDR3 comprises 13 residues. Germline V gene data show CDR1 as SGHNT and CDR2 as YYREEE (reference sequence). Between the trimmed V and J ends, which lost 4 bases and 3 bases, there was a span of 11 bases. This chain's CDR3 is CASSRSPDYEQYF. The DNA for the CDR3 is TGTGCCAGCAGCCGAAGTCCAGACTACGAGCAGTACTTC. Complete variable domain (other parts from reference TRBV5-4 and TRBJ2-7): ETGVTQSPTHLIKTRGQQVTLRCSSQSGHNTVSWYQQALGQGPQFIFQYYREEENGRGNFPPRFSGLQFPNYSSELNVNALELDDSALYLCASSRSPDYEQYFGPGTRLTVT.

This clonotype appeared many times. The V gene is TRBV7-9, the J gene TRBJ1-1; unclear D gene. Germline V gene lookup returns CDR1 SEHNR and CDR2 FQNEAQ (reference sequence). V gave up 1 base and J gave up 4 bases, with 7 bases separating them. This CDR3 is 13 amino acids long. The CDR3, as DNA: TGTGCCAGCAGCTTAGGGACGCCCACTGAAGCTTTCTTT. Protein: CASSLGTPTEAFF.

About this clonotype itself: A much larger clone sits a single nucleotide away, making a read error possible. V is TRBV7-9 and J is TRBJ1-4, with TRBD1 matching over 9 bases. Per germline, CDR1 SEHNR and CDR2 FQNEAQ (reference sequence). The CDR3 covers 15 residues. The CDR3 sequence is CASSGQGTTNDKLFF. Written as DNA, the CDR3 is TGTGCCAGCAGCGGACAGGGGACAACTAATGATAAACTGTTTTTT.

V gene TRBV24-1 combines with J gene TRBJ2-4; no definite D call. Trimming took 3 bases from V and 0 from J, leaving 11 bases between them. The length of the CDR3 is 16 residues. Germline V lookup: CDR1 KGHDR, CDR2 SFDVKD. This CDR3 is CATSDPRPLAKNIQYF. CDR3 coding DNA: TGTGCCACCAGTGATCCTCGACCGTTAGCCAAAAACATTCAGTACTTC.

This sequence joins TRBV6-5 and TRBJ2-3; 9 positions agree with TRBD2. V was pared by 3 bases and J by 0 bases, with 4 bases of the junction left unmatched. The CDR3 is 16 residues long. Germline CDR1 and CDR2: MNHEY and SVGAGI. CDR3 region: CASSYRLADSTDTQYF. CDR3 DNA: TGTGCCAGCAGTTATAGACTAGCGGACAGCACAGATACGCAGTATTTT.

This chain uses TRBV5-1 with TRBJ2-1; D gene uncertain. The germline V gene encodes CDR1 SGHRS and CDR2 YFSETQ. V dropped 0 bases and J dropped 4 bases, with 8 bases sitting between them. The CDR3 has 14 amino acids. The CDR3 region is CASSLGGVYNEQFF. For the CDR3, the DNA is TGCGCCAGCAGCTTGGGTGGGGTTTACAATGAGCAGTTCTTC.

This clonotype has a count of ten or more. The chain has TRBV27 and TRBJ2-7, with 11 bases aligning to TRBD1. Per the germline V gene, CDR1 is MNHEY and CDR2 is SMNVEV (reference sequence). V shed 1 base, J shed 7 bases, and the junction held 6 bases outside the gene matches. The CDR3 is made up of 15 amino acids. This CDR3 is CASSLYGQGAQEQYF. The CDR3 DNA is TGTGCCAGCAGTTTATACGGACAGGGGGCGCAAGAGCAGTACTTC.

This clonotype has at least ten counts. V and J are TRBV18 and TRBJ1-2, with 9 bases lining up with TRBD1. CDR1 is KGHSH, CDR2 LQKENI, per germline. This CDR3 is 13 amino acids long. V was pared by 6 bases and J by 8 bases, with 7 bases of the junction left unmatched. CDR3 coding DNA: TGTGCCAGCTCTCAACAGGGGGCGCAGGGCTACACCTTC. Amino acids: CASSQQGAQGYTF.

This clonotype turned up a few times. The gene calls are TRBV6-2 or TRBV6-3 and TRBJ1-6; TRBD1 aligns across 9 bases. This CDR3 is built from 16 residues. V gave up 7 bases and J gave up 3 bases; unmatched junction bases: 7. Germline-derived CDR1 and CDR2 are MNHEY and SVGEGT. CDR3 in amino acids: CASTTRTGVYNSPLHF. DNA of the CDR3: TGTGCCAGCACCACCCGGACAGGGGTCTATAATTCACCCCTCCACTTT.

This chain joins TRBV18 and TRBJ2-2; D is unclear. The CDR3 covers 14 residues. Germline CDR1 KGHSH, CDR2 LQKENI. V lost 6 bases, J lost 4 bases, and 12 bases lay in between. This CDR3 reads CASSTERVTGELFF. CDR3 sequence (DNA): TGTGCCAGCTCTACGGAACGGGTCACCGGGGAGCTGTTTTTT.

CDR3 nucleotide sequence: TGTGCCAGCATTTGGGGGGAGGGTCAGCCCCAGCATTTT. Amino acid sequence: CASIWGEGQPQHF. This chain connects TRBV6-6 to TRBJ1-5; possible D gene TRBD1, 5 bases. The CDR3 is made up of 13 amino acids. From germline, CDR1 is MNHNY and CDR2 SVGAGI (reference sequence). The ends were cut back, 7 bases at V and 6 bases at J, with 13 bases in the middle.

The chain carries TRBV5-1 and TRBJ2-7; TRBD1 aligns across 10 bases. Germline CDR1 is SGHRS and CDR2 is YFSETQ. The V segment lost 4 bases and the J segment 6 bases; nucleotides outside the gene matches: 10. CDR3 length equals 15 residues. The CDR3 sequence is CASSLTGTGAGEQYF. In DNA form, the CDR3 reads TGCGCCAGCAGCCTGACCGGGACAGGGGCGGGCGAGCAGTACTTC.

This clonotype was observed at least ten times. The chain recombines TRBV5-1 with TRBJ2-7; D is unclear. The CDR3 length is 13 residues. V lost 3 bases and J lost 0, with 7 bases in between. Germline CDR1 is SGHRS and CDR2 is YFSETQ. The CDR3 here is CASSSTTSYEQYF. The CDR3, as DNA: TGCGCCAGCAGCTCAACTACCTCCTACGAGCAGTACTTC.

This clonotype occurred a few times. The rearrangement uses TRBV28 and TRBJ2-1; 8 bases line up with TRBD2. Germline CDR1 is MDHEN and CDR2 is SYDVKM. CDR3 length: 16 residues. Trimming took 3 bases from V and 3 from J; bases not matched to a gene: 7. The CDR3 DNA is TGTGCCAGCAGTTTCTTGCCTAGCGGGCGCTACAATGAGCAGTTCTTC. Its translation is CASSFLPSGRYNEQFF.

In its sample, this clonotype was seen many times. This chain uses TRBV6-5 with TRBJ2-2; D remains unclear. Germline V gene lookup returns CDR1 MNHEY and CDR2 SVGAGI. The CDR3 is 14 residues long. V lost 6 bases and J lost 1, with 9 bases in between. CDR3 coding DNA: TGTGCCAGCAGGCTGGACGGGAACACCGGGGAGCTGTTTTTT. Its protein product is CASRLDGNTGELFF.

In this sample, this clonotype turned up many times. The DNA for the CDR3 is TGCGCCAGCAGTGAGGGACAGTTCTCTGGAAACACCATATATTTT. Translating it yields CASSEGQFSGNTIYF. The chain recombines TRBV10-2 with TRBJ1-3, with D maybe TRBD1 (6 bases). V was cut by 2 bases and J by 0 bases, with 8 bases left in between. The CDR3 runs 15 residues. The germline gives CDR1 WSHSY, CDR2 SAAADI.

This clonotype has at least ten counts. The CDR3 here is CATSSGNQPQHF. The CDR3 nucleotides are TGTGCCACCAGTTCAGGGAATCAGCCCCAGCATTTT. The rearrangement links TRBV24-1 to TRBJ1-5; D perhaps matches TRBD1 (5 bases). The length of the CDR3 is 12 residues. Germline V lookup: CDR1 KGHDR, CDR2 SFDVKD. Trimming took 6 bases from V and 4 from J, leaving 6 bases between them.

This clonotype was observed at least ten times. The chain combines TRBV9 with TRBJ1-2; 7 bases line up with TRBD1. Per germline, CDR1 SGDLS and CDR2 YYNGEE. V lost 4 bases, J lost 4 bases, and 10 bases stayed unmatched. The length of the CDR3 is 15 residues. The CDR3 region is CASSTRTGTLYGYTF. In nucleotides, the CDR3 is TGTGCCAGCAGCACCCGGACAGGAACCCTCTATGGCTACACCTTC.

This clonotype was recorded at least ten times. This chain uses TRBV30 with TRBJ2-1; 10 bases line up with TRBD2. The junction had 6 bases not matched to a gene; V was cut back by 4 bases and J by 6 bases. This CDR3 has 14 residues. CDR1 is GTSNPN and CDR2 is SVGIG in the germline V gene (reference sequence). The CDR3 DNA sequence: TGTGCCTGGATTATAGCGGGGGGTTCCAATGAGCAGTTCTTC. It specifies CAWIIAGGSNEQFF.